These T cell receptor beta chains were read from a single sample in a study of tumor-infiltrating lymphocytes in localized non-small cell lung cancer. Clones were read by immunoSEQ multiplex PCR, and TCRdb kept only the in-frame ones, dropping some. The repertoire holds about 10,000 clones, with approximately 76% as singletons. Sequencing input: uninvolved lung tissue not adjacent to the tumor. The receptors stem from a human donor with non-small cell lung cancer. Each CDR3 is given with its conserved first and last residue. The D gene is left open where the match is weak. A row's size may be missing; if present it is once, few, many or a size class.

CDR3nt: TGCAGCGTCAACAGGGGATCTGGAGAGACCCAGTACTTC; CDR3aa: CSVNRGSGETQYF; d_gene: TRBD1; abundance: once; j_gene: TRBJ2-5; v_gene: TRBV29-1; len: 13
CDR3nt: TGTGCCAGCAGCGGGACAGGGCGGGAGGGCATTCAGTACTTC; CDR3aa: CASSGTGREGIQYF; d_gene: .; abundance: .; j_gene: TRBJ2-4; v_gene: TRBV9; len: 14
CDR3nt: TGTGCCAGCAGCCCCCCTGGCGGGACCCACTATGGCTACACCTTC; CDR3aa: CASSPPGGTHYGYTF; d_gene: .; abundance: .; j_gene: TRBJ1-2; v_gene: TRBV7-9; len: 15
CDR3nt: TGTGCCAGCAGTCCCCAGGACAGGGGGGTTGACTATGGCTACACCTTC; CDR3aa: CASSPQDRGVDYGYTF; d_gene: TRBD1; abundance: .; j_gene: TRBJ1-2; v_gene: TRBV28; len: 16
CDR3nt: TGTGCCAGCAGCTCTTTAGGCAGGATCAACACCGGGGAGCTGTTTTTT; CDR3aa: CASSSLGRINTGELFF; d_gene: .; abundance: .; j_gene: TRBJ2-2; v_gene: TRBV5-6; len: 16
CDR3nt: TGTGCCAGCTCACCACCGGGACAGAACTATGGCTACACCTTC; CDR3aa: CASSPPGQNYGYTF; d_gene: TRBD1; abundance: medium-sized; j_gene: TRBJ1-2; v_gene: TRBV18; len: 14
CDR3nt: TGCGCCAGCAGCCCGGGGGGACTAGCGGCGGCCTACTCCTACGAGCAGTACTTC; CDR3aa: CASSPGGLAAAYSYEQYF; d_gene: TRBD2; abundance: once; j_gene: TRBJ2-7; v_gene: TRBV5-1; len: 18
CDR3nt: TGTGCCAGTAGTATATATACAGGTGTCTTCACTGAAGCTTTCTTT; CDR3aa: CASSIYTGVFTEAFF; d_gene: .; abundance: .; j_gene: TRBJ1-1; v_gene: TRBV19; len: 15
CDR3nt: TGCGCCAGCAGCTTAAGACAGGGGGGAGACGAGCAGTACTTC; CDR3aa: CASSLRQGGDEQYF; d_gene: TRBD1; abundance: .; j_gene: TRBJ2-7; v_gene: TRBV5-1; len: 14
CDR3nt: TGTGCCAGCAGCTTAGACAGCAGGGCCTACGAGCAGTACTTC; CDR3aa: CASSLDSRAYEQYF; d_gene: .; abundance: few; j_gene: TRBJ2-7; v_gene: TRBV7-2; len: 14
CDR3nt: TGTGCCAGCAGTTTATCTGGACAGGGGGTTCTGACTGAAGCTTTCTTT; CDR3aa: CASSLSGQGVLTEAFF; d_gene: TRBD1; abundance: .; j_gene: TRBJ1-1; v_gene: TRBV27; len: 16
CDR3nt: TGTGCCAGCAGTGAACTCTTCGACAGGGGATTCGAGCAGTACTTC; CDR3aa: CASSELFDRGFEQYF; d_gene: TRBD1; abundance: .; j_gene: TRBJ2-7; v_gene: TRBV2; len: 15
CDR3nt: TGTGCCAGTAGTTTGGCTAGCGGGGTGGTTACGCAGTATTTT; CDR3aa: CASSLASGVVTQYF; d_gene: TRBD2; abundance: few; j_gene: TRBJ2-3; v_gene: TRBV19; len: 14
CDR3nt: TGTGCCAGCAGCTTAGATCGGGGTACCTATGGCTACACCTTC; CDR3aa: CASSLDRGTYGYTF; d_gene: .; abundance: .; j_gene: TRBJ1-2; v_gene: TRBV7-9; len: 14
CDR3nt: TGTGCCAGCAGCTTTCGACAGGGCGTCACTGAAGCTTTCTTT; CDR3aa: CASSFRQGVTEAFF; d_gene: TRBD1; abundance: .; j_gene: TRBJ1-1; v_gene: TRBV7-2; len: 14
CDR3nt: TGCGCCAGCAGCCCCTGGGACAGGGGTTGGGCTTTCTTT; CDR3aa: CASSPWDRGWAFF; d_gene: TRBD1; abundance: .; j_gene: TRBJ1-1; v_gene: TRBV5-1; len: 13
CDR3nt: TGTGCCAGCAGTGATAGGGGTTATGGCTACACCTTC; CDR3aa: CASSDRGYGYTF; d_gene: .; abundance: .; j_gene: TRBJ1-2; v_gene: TRBV2; len: 12
CDR3nt: TGTGCCAGCAGCCCGTCCGGGACAGTCCCCAGTTCCCTCCACTTT; CDR3aa: CASSPSGTVPSSLHF; d_gene: TRBD1; abundance: once; j_gene: TRBJ1-6; v_gene: TRBV7-2; len: 15
CDR3nt: TGTGCCTGGAGTGTATTTGGGGGGAGATATAATTCACCCCTCCACTTT; CDR3aa: CAWSVFGGRYNSPLHF; d_gene: .; abundance: .; j_gene: TRBJ1-6; v_gene: TRBV30; len: 16
CDR3nt: TGTGCCAGCAGCTCCTCCCGTGGGAGCGGGGGGGCCCGGGAGACCCAGTACTTC; CDR3aa: CASSSSRGSGGARETQYF; d_gene: TRBD2; abundance: .; j_gene: TRBJ2-5; v_gene: TRBV7-8; len: 18
CDR3nt: TGTGCCATCAGTGATAGTGGGCCGCCGTATGGCTACACCTTC; CDR3aa: CAISDSGPPYGYTF; d_gene: .; abundance: .; j_gene: TRBJ1-2; v_gene: TRBV10-3; len: 14
CDR3nt: TGTGCCAGCAGCGAATCCGGGACAACTACCTACGAGCAGTACTTC; CDR3aa: CASSESGTTTYEQYF; d_gene: .; abundance: .; j_gene: TRBJ2-7; v_gene: TRBV9; len: 15
CDR3nt: TGTGCCAGCAGCCCTGTGAGGGGGAACGGCTACGAGCAGTACTTC; CDR3aa: CASSPVRGNGYEQYF; d_gene: .; abundance: .; j_gene: TRBJ2-7; v_gene: TRBV6-5; len: 15
CDR3nt: TGCAGCGTTGCAATGAGCCTTGGATCCCCTTTTGAGCAGTACTTC; CDR3aa: CSVAMSLGSPFEQYF; d_gene: .; abundance: .; j_gene: TRBJ2-7; v_gene: TRBV29-1; len: 15
CDR3nt: TGTGCCAGCAGCCACGCAGGAAAAGCGGCTGGCTACACCTTC; CDR3aa: CASSHAGKAAGYTF; d_gene: .; abundance: .; j_gene: TRBJ1-2; v_gene: TRBV14; len: 14
CDR3nt: TGTGCCAGCAGCTTAAGGGGCGCTTACCTCACAGATACGCAGTATTTT; CDR3aa: CASSLRGAYLTDTQYF; d_gene: .; abundance: .; j_gene: TRBJ2-3; v_gene: TRBV7-2; len: 16
CDR3nt: TGTGCCAGCAGCACGGGACTAGCGGTGCAAGAGACCCAGTACTTC; CDR3aa: CASSTGLAVQETQYF; d_gene: TRBD2; abundance: .; j_gene: TRBJ2-5; v_gene: TRBV5-8; len: 15
CDR3nt: TGTGCCTGGAGTGTCCAGGGTGGCGGCACAGATACGCAGTATTTT; CDR3aa: CAWSVQGGGTDTQYF; d_gene: .; abundance: .; j_gene: TRBJ2-3; v_gene: TRBV30; len: 15
CDR3nt: TGCGCCAGCAGCCAAGAACTACTTTTGACGCCCGGGGAGCTGTTTTTT; CDR3aa: CASSQELLLTPGELFF; d_gene: .; abundance: .; j_gene: TRBJ2-2; v_gene: TRBV4-3; len: 16
CDR3nt: TGTGCCAGCAGCCCCTCTGACGGGAAGCCCCAGCATTTT; CDR3aa: CASSPSDGKPQHF; d_gene: .; abundance: .; j_gene: TRBJ1-5; v_gene: TRBV7-2; len: 13
CDR3nt: TGTGCCAGCAACTCTCCCTACGCAGAGACCCAGTACTTC; CDR3aa: CASNSPYAETQYF; d_gene: .; abundance: .; j_gene: TRBJ2-5; v_gene: TRBV9; len: 13
CDR3nt: TGTGCCAGCAGCTGGGGGGGCCAGAATTCACCCCTCCACTTT; CDR3aa: CASSWGGQNSPLHF; d_gene: .; abundance: .; j_gene: TRBJ1-6; v_gene: TRBV6-5; len: 14
CDR3nt: TGTGCCACCTCCGGGACTAGCGGCAGATACGAGCAGTACTTC; CDR3aa: CATSGTSGRYEQYF; d_gene: TRBD2; abundance: .; j_gene: TRBJ2-7; v_gene: TRBV7-2; len: 14
CDR3nt: TGTGCCAGCAGTAACCGGGACTATGGTAGGAATGAGCAGTTCTTC; CDR3aa: CASSNRDYGRNEQFF; d_gene: TRBD2; abundance: .; j_gene: TRBJ2-1; v_gene: TRBV6-6; len: 15
CDR3nt: TGCGCCAGCAGCTTGGCGACAGGGCGGGGGGAAAAACTGTTTTTT; CDR3aa: CASSLATGRGEKLFF; d_gene: TRBD1; abundance: .; j_gene: TRBJ1-4; v_gene: TRBV5-1; len: 15
CDR3nt: TGTGCCATCAGTGAGTCGAGCGGGCCCTTTACGCAGTACTTC; CDR3aa: CAISESSGPFTQYF; d_gene: .; abundance: .; j_gene: TRBJ2-7; v_gene: TRBV10-3; len: 14
CDR3nt: TGCGCCAGCAGCCAAGCAGGCGGGGGCGAGCAGTACTTC; CDR3aa: CASSQAGGGEQYF; d_gene: TRBD2; abundance: .; j_gene: TRBJ2-7; v_gene: TRBV4-3; len: 13
CDR3nt: TGTGCCAGTAGTATAGGTCAGAATAGCAATCAGCCCCAGCATTTT; CDR3aa: CASSIGQNSNQPQHF; d_gene: .; abundance: .; j_gene: TRBJ1-5; v_gene: TRBV19; len: 15
CDR3nt: TGTGCCAGCAGCTCACAGTCTAACTATGGCTACACCTTC; CDR3aa: CASSSQSNYGYTF; d_gene: .; abundance: .; j_gene: TRBJ1-2; v_gene: TRBV7-6; len: 13
CDR3nt: TGTGCCAGCAGTTTATTAGGACTGACGACTGGGGGCACAGATACGCAGTATTTT; CDR3aa: CASSLLGLTTGGTDTQYF; d_gene: .; abundance: few; j_gene: TRBJ2-3; v_gene: TRBV28; len: 18
CDR3nt: TGTGCCAGCAGTTTACGCACTTTAGAAAAACTGTTTTTT; CDR3aa: CASSLRTLEKLFF; d_gene: .; abundance: few; j_gene: TRBJ1-4; v_gene: TRBV28; len: 13
CDR3nt: TGTGCCAGCAGCTTAGCCCCCGGGACTGGAAATGAAAAACTGTTTTTT; CDR3aa: CASSLAPGTGNEKLFF; d_gene: .; abundance: .; j_gene: TRBJ1-4; v_gene: TRBV7-2; len: 16
CDR3nt: TGTGCCAGCAGTCCCGGACAGGGGAGAGAGTATGGCTACACCTTC; CDR3aa: CASSPGQGREYGYTF; d_gene: TRBD1; abundance: .; j_gene: TRBJ1-2; v_gene: TRBV27; len: 15
CDR3nt: TGTGCCAGCAGCCTGTGGGGGGGGCACACCGGGGAGCTGTTTTTT; CDR3aa: CASSLWGGHTGELFF; d_gene: .; abundance: .; j_gene: TRBJ2-2; v_gene: TRBV27; len: 15
CDR3nt: TGTGCCAGCAGCGTTCGCGCACACAGGGAAACCGACTCTGGAAACACCATATATTTT; CDR3aa: CASSVRAHRETDSGNTIYF; d_gene: .; abundance: few; j_gene: TRBJ1-3; v_gene: TRBV9; len: 19
CDR3nt: TGCGCCAGCAGCTGGGGGGCCCATGAGCAGTTCTTC; CDR3aa: CASSWGAHEQFF; d_gene: .; abundance: .; j_gene: TRBJ2-1; v_gene: TRBV5-1; len: 12
CDR3nt: TGTGCCAGTAAGGAAACGATAGGGATTTACGAGCAGTACTTC; CDR3aa: CASKETIGIYEQYF; d_gene: .; abundance: few; j_gene: TRBJ2-7; v_gene: TRBV19; len: 14